The 6 T cell receptor beta chains given below trace back to one sample, sequenced in a study of vaccination and CD4 T cells after COVID-19. At the Johns Hopkins FTIC core, DNA taken from cultured CD4+ T cells was sequenced by way of the Oncomine TCR Beta short-read assay. MiXCR, applied by TCRdb to the PCR reads, yields one record per CDR3 protein. The sample lists 5,000 or so distinct CDR3 sequences, around three fifths occurring once. These TCRs are of unknown antigen specificity. Stated treatment: approximately nine-day PBMC culture with coronavirus spike peptide pools or control peptides (ViraFEST assay). According to the study, CD4+ T cells from the unexposed donor were gathered ahead of the COVID-19 pandemic (2011-2018). Sequenced material: CD4+ T cells from blood, cultured in vitro. These receptors were taken from a human donor in good health.

This clonotype came up a few times. The V call is TRBV20-1, the J call TRBJ2-3, with TRBD2 matching 9 bases. The CDR3 runs 14 residues. Germline CDR1 and CDR2: DFQATT and SNEGSKA (reference sequence). V shed 6 bases, J shed 2 bases, and the junction held 6 bases outside the gene matches. The CDR3 bases are TGCAGTGCCTGGACTAGCGAAAACACAGATACGCAGTATTTT. Protein product: CSAWTSENTDTQYF.

The chain recombines TRBV6-5 with TRBJ1-5, with 7 bases fitting TRBD1. In germline, CDR1 is MNHEY, CDR2 SVGAGI. The V gene end was trimmed by 4 bases and the J gene end by 0 bases; junction bases not matched to a gene: 12. CDR3 size: 18 residues. The DNA for the CDR3 is TGTGCCAGCAGTTTGGTCGCGGGACAGCAGTATAGCAATCAGCCCCAGCATTTT. It specifies CASSLVAGQQYSNQPQHF.

This clonotype was found a few times. The J gene is TRBJ2-1, the V gene TRBV5-1, with D unclear. This CDR3 is built from 14 residues. The V end was cut by 1 base, the J end by 9 bases, with 14 bases between. Germline CDR1 reads SGHRS; CDR2 reads YFSETQ. This chain's CDR3 is CASSLSGEEVEQFF. The CDR3 bases are TGCGCCAGCAGCTTGTCCGGAGAGGAAGTTGAGCAGTTCTTC.

The rearrangement uses TRBV7-2 and TRBJ2-7; D uncertain. V was trimmed by 3 bases and J by 4 bases, leaving 10 bases between them. Per germline, CDR1 SGHTA and CDR2 FQGNSA. The CDR3 runs to 13 residues. The CDR3 sequence: CASSFPDKYEQYF. The CDR3 DNA sequence: TGTGCCAGCAGCTTTCCGGATAAGTACGAGCAGTACTTC.

The rearrangement links TRBV6-2 or TRBV6-3 to TRBJ1-6; TRBD1 aligns across 10 bases. The CDR3 is made up of 17 amino acids. Germline lookup yields CDR1 MNHEY and CDR2 SVGEGT. J gave up 8 bases and V 6 bases, and 13 bases lay outside the gene matches. CDR3 loop: CASSKRAPGQGYSPLHF. Written as DNA, the CDR3 is TGTGCCAGCAGCAAGAGGGCTCCGGGACAGGGGTATTCACCCCTCCACTTT.

The table lists this clonotype with a few counts. The chain couples TRBV11-2 to TRBJ2-5, with D perhaps matching TRBD1 (5 bases). The CDR3 is made up of 16 amino acids. Trimming took 5 bases from V and 2 from J, leaving 18 bases between them. CDR1 and CDR2 from the germline V gene are SGHAT and FQNNGV. In DNA form, the CDR3 reads TGTGCCAGCAGCCCCCGGGCAGGGTTACTTCAAGAGACCCAGTACTTC. The encoded protein is CASSPRAGLLQETQYF. Full variable domain (outside the CDR3, taken from reference TRBV11-2 and TRBJ2-5): EAGVAQSPRYKIIEKRQSVAFWCNPISGHATLYWYQQILGQGPKLLIQFQNNGVVDDSQLPKDRFSAERLKGVDSTLKIQPAKLEDSAVYLCASSPRAGLLQETQYFGPGTRLLVL.